The 4 T cell receptor beta chains in this list originate from one sample, sequenced in a study of blood T cell repertoires in COVID-19. Assay: immunoSEQ multiplex PCR; the TCRdb copy retains only in-frame clones and omits some. The table records 65,000 to 75,000 clones, 80% of them present only once. Input material: peripheral blood. The receptor source for this set is a human donor in a cohort sampled during active COVID-19.

This clone was seen a single time. CDR3 loop: CASSSLGGHTDTQYF. CDR3 in DNA: TGTGCCAGCAGCTCTTTGGGGGGGCACACAGATACGCAGTATTTT. This rearrangement joins TRBV5-6 to TRBJ2-3, with a weak D call TRBD2 (7 bases). The germline CDR1 and CDR2 sequences are SGHDT and YYEEEE. The CDR3 runs to 15 residues. The ends were cut back, 3 bases at V and 2 bases at J, with 13 bases in the middle.

About this clone itself: One end of the junction does not line up with germline, which may come from a read error. V usage is TRBV7-7 and J usage is TRBJ2-3; weak D call: TRBD1 (8 bases). The CDR3 contains 13 residues. Per germline, CDR1 SSHAT and CDR2 FNYEAQ (reference sequence). CDR3 residues: CASSLEQGGALYF. CDR3 DNA: TGTGCTAGCAGCCTCGAACAGGGGGGGGCGTTGTATTTT.

The genes are TRBV2 and TRBJ2-7; TRBD1 might be the D (5 bases). CDR3 length equals 13 residues. V lost 6 bases to trimming and J lost 1 base, with 10 bases between them. Germline-derived CDR1 and CDR2 are SNHLY and FYNNEI. This CDR3 is CASRQGVSYEQYF. CDR3 in DNA: TGTGCCAGCAGGCAGGGTGTATCCTACGAGCAGTACTTC. Full variable domain (remainder filled in from reference TRBV2 and TRBJ2-7): EPEVTQTPSHQVTQMGQEVILRCVPISNHLYFYWYRQILGQKVEFLVSFYNNEISEKSEIFDDQFSVERPDGSNFTLKIRSTKLEDSAMYFCASRQGVSYEQYFGPGTRLTVT.

The rearrangement links TRBV20-1 to TRBJ2-7, with D unclear. Germline lookup yields CDR1 DFQATT and CDR2 SNEGSKA (reference sequence). Trimming took 3 bases from V and 2 from J, leaving 8 bases between them. The CDR3 has 12 residues. The CDR3 protein is CSASGSTYEQYF. The CDR3 DNA follows: TGCAGTGCTAGTGGCAGTACCTACGAGCAGTACTTC.